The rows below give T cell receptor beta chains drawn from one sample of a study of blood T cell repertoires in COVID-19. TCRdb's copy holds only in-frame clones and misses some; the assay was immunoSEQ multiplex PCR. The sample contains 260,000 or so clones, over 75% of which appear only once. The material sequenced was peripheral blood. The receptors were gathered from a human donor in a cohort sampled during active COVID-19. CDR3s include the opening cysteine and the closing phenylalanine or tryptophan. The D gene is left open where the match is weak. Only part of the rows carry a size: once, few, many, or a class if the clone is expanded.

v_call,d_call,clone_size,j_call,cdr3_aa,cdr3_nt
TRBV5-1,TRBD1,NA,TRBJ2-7,CASSSRPGQTYEQYF,TGCGCCAGCAGCTCCCGACCGGGACAGACCTACGAGCAGTACTTC
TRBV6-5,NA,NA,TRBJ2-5,CASGGVETQYF,TGTGCCAGCGGAGGGGTTGAGACCCAGTACTTC
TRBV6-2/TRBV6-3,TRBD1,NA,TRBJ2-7,CASSYLRTGGEQYF,TGTGCCAGCAGTTACCTACGGACAGGGGGCGAGCAGTACTTC
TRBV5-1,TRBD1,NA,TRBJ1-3,CASSSTGGSGNTIYF,TGCGCCAGCAGCAGTACAGGGGGCTCTGGAAACACCATATATTTT
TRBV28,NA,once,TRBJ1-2,CASSLVPRVGGYTF,TGTGCCAGCAGTTTGGTCCCGAGGGTTGGCGGCTACACCTTC
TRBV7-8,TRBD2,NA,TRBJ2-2,CASSFSGGAVRELFF,TGTGCCAGCAGCTTTAGCGGGGGGGCCGTCCGGGAGCTGTTTTTT
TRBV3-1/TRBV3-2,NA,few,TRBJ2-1,CASSQDGLAVNEQFF,TGTGCCAGCAGCCAAGATGGCCTAGCAGTTAATGAGCAGTTCTTC
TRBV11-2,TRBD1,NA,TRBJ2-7,CASSFSGRDRGYEQYF,TGTGCCAGCAGCTTCTCCGGGCGGGACAGGGGCTACGAGCAGTACTTC
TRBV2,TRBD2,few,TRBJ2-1,CASREERGFYNEQFF,TGTGCCAGCAGAGAGGAGCGGGGGTTTTACAATGAGCAGTTCTTC
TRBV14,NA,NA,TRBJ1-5,CASSQGRDQPQHF,TGTGCCAGCAGCCAAGGGAGGGATCAGCCCCAGCATTTT
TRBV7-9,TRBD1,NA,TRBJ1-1,CASSSRGQGGGTEAFF,TGTGCCAGCAGCTCGAGGGGACAGGGAGGGGGCACTGAAGCTTTCTTT
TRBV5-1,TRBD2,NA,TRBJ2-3,CASSQAGAGTDTQYF,TGCGCCAGCAGCCAAGCGGGAGCCGGCACAGATACGCAGTATTTT
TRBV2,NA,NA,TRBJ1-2,CASSEGGGSYGYTF,TGTGCCAGCAGTGAAGGCGGGGGGAGCTATGGCTACACCTTC
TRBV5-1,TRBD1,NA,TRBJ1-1,CASSSPDRGDTEAFF,TGCGCCAGCAGCTCACCTGACAGGGGGGACACTGAAGCTTTCTTT
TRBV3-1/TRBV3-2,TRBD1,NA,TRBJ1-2,CASSYSGGIGGYTF,TGTGCCAGCAGCTACTCAGGGGGCATAGGGGGCTACACCTTC
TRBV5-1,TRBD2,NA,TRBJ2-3,CASSQRLAGDTDTQYF,TGCGCCAGCAGTCAGAGACTAGCGGGAGACACAGATACGCAGTATTTT
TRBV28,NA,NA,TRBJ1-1,CASSLWGQGRRNTEAFF,TGTGCCAGCAGTTTATGGGGGCAGGGGCGCCGAAACACTGAAGCTTTCTTT
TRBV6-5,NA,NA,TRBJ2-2,CASSSGSRTGELFF,TGTGCCAGCAGTTCCGGGAGTAGGACCGGGGAGCTGTTTTTT
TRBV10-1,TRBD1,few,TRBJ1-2,CASSPDREVGYTF,TGCGCCAGCAGTCCTGACAGGGAAGTTGGCTACACCTTC
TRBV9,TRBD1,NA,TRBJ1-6,CASSVGDSSNSPLHF,TGTGCCAGCAGCGTGGGGGACAGCTCGAATTCACCCCTCCACTTT
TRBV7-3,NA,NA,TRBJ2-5,CASSLSGSRQETQYF,TGTGCCAGCAGCTTGTCCGGGAGTAGGCAAGAGACCCAGTACTTC
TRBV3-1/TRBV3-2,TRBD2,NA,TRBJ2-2,CASSQLGLAGVGTGELFF,TGTGCCAGCAGCCAATTGGGACTAGCGGGAGTTGGGACCGGGGAGCTGTTTTTT
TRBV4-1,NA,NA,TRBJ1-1,CASSQRPGENTEAFF,TGCGCCAGCAGCCAACGACCCGGAGAGAACACTGAAGCTTTCTTT
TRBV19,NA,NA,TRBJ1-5,CASTRIPTSNQPQHF,TGTGCCAGTACTAGGATTCCGACTAGCAATCAGCCCCAGCATTTT
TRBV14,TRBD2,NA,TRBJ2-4,CASSQDSGENIQYF,TGTGCCAGCAGCCAAGATAGCGGGGAAAACATTCAGTACTTC
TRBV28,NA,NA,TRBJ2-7,CASSTPSYEQYF,TGTGCCAGCAGTACCCCCAGCTACGAGCAGTACTTC
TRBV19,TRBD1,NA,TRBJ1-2,CASSIYGQGANGYTF,TGTGCCAGTAGTATATATGGACAGGGGGCGAATGGCTACACCTTC
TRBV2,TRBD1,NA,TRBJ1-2,CASRRYRDRGPEGYTF,TGTGCCAGCAGAAGGTATCGGGACAGGGGGCCGGAAGGCTACACCTTC
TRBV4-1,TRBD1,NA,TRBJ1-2,CASSHWTGATNYGYTF,TGCGCCAGCAGCCACTGGACAGGGGCTACGAACTATGGCTACACCTTC
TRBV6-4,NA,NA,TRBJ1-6,CASKQGYNSPLHF,TGTGCCAGCAAGCAGGGGTACAATTCACCCCTCCACTTT
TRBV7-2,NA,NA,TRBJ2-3,CASSYEHPGTQYF,TGTGCCAGCAGCTACGAGCACCCGGGTACGCAGTATTTT
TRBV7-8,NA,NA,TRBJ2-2,CASSLEGRTLKTGELFF,TGTGCCAGCAGCTTAGAGGGGCGGACCTTGAAAACCGGGGAGCTGTTTTTT
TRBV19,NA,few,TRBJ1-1,CASRDSTAEAFF,TGTGCCAGTAGGGACAGTACGGCTGAAGCTTTCTTT
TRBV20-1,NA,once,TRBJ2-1,CSASSSERREQFF,TGCAGTGCTAGTTCTAGCGAAAGGCGTGAGCAGTTCTTC
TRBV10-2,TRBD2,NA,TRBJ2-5,CASSEHFRTSGGAETQYF,TGCGCCAGCAGTGAACACTTTAGGACTAGCGGGGGGGCAGAGACCCAGTACTTC
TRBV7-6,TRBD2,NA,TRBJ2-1,CASSSIAGGSSYNEQFF,TGTGCCAGCAGCTCTATAGCGGGAGGGAGCTCCTACAATGAGCAGTTCTTC
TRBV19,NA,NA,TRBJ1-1,CASSGLGIPEAFF,TGTGCCAGTAGTGGACTGGGCATCCCTGAAGCTTTCTTT
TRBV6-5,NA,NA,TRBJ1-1,CASSYGARGTEAFF,TGTGCCAGCAGTTACGGGGCGCGGGGCACTGAAGCTTTCTTT
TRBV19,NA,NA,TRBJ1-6,CASIDSPYNSPLHF,TGTGCCAGTATTGACTCGCCTTATAATTCACCCCTCCACTTT
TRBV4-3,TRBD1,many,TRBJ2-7,CASSQGVGGLYEQYF,TGCGCCAGCAGCCAAGGGGTAGGGGGCCTCTACGAGCAGTACTTC
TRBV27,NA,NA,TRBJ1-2,CASSPLAGNYGYTF,TGTGCCAGCAGTCCCCTGGCAGGGAACTATGGCTACACCTTC
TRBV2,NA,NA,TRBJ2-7,CASSGRRPGALYEQYF,TGTGCCAGCAGTGGGAGACGGCCAGGGGCCCTTTACGAGCAGTACTTC
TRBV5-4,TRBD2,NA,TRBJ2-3,CASSPAGVSTDTQYF,TGTGCCAGCAGCCCAGCGGGAGTATCCACAGATACGCAGTATTTT
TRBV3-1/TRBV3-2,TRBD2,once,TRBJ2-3,CASSWGLAGSADTQYF,TGTGCCAGCAGCTGGGGACTAGCGGGGTCCGCGGATACGCAGTATTTT
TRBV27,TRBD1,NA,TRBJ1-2,CASSSPRQGSYGYTF,TGTGCCAGCAGTTCACCGCGACAGGGGTCCTATGGCTACACCTTC
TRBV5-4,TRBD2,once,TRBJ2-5,CASSFGLVGQETQYF,TGTGCCAGCAGCTTCGGACTAGTAGGCCAAGAGACCCAGTACTTC
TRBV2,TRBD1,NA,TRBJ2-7,CASSVIGGQGSYEQYF,TGTGCCAGCAGTGTTATTGGAGGACAGGGCTCCTACGAGCAGTACTTC
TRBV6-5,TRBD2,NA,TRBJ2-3,CASSWTSGGTDTQYF,TGTGCCAGCAGCTGGACTAGCGGCGGGACAGATACGCAGTATTTT
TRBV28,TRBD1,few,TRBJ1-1,CASSPGQGQAFF,TGTGCCAGCAGCCCGGGACAGGGGCAAGCTTTCTTT
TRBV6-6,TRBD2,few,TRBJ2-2,CASSSGTSGRELFF,TGTGCCAGCAGTTCCGGGACTAGCGGGAGGGAGCTGTTTTTT
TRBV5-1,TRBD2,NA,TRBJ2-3,CASSLGTSGRWADTQYF,TGCGCCAGCAGCCTTGGGACTAGCGGGCGCTGGGCAGATACGCAGTATTTT
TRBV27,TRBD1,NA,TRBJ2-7,CASSFPGQGEYF,TGTGCCAGCAGTTTTCCTGGGCAGGGGGAATACTTC
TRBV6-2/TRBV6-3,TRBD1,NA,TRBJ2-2,CASSYGQGYYTGELFF,TGTGCCAGCAGTTACGGACAGGGGTATTACACCGGGGAGCTGTTTTTT